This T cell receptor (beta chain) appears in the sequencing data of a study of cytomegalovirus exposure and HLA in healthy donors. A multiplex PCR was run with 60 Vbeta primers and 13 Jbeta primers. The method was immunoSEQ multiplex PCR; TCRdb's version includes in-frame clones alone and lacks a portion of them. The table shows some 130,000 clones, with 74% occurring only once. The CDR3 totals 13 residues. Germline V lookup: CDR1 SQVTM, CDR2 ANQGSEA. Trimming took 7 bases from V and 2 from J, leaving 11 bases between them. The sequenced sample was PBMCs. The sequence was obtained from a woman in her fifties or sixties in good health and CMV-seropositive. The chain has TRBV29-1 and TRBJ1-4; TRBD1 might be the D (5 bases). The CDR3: CSAAGRTNEKLFF. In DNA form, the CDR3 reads TGCAGCGCTGCAGGGAGGACTAATGAAAAACTGTTTTTT.